Each of the 16 T cell receptor beta chains below was sequenced from the same sample in a study of coeliac disease. Method: immunoSEQ multiplex PCR; TCRdb's copy keeps in-frame clones and lacks some. The repertoire includes approximately 5,700 clones, 55% to 70% of them detected once, and 7.5% to 10% sits in the top ten. The sequencing input was lymphocytes from the gut lamina propria. The receptor set was obtained from a man in his sixties or seventies with active celiac disease.

The chain uses TRBV11-3 and TRBJ2-3; TRBD2 matches at 7 bases. Germline CDR1 is SGHNT and CDR2 is YENEEA. Trimming cost V 4 bases and J 4 bases; bases outside gene matches: 14. The CDR3 loop spans 17 amino acids. In DNA, the CDR3 is TGTGCCAGCAGCTGGTCCGATGGAGCGGGGTCCCCAGATACGCAGTATTTT. It is translated as CASSWSDGAGSPDTQYF.

This clone was seen a handful of times. V gene TRBV5-4 combines with J gene TRBJ2-4, with a tentative D call TRBD1 (6 bases). This CDR3 comprises 18 residues. Per the germline V gene, CDR1 is SGHNT and CDR2 is YYREEE (reference sequence). V shed 4 bases and J shed 1 base, with 21 bases lying between them. The CDR3 coding sequence is TGTGCCAGCAGCAACCGAGGGGGTGGGGTTCGGGCCAAAAACATTCAGTACTTC. It yields the protein CASSNRGGGVRAKNIQYF.

V is TRBV11-2 and J is TRBJ1-5; D remains ambiguous. V lost 0 bases and J 0 bases, leaving 3 bases between the germline ends. The CDR3 consists of 14 residues. Germline lookup yields CDR1 SGHAT and CDR2 FQNNGV. The CDR3 loop reads CASSLDYSNQPQHF. The CDR3 nucleotides read TGTGCCAGCAGCTTAGATTATAGCAATCAGCCCCAGCATTTT. Full variable domain (missing parts from reference TRBV11-2 and TRBJ1-5): EAGVAQSPRYKIIEKRQSVAFWCNPISGHATLYWYQQILGQGPKLLIQFQNNGVVDDSQLPKDRFSAERLKGVDSTLKIQPAKLEDSAVYLCASSLDYSNQPQHFGDGTRLSIL.

The genes are TRBV7-9 and TRBJ2-5; 10 bases are a match to TRBD1. Germline V gene lookup returns CDR1 SEHNR and CDR2 FQNEAQ (reference sequence). CDR3 length: 13 amino acids. V shed 6 bases and J 8 bases; nucleotides not matched to a gene: 6. CDR3 in DNA: TGTGCCAGCAGACCGGGACAGGGGCTAACCCAGTACTTC. It translates to CASRPGQGLTQYF.

The rearrangement links TRBV9 to TRBJ1-4, with 10 nucleotides matching TRBD1. This CDR3 is 15 amino acids long. The V gene end was trimmed by 6 bases and the J gene end by 8 bases; junction bases not matched to a gene: 10. Germline V gives CDR1 SGDLS, CDR2 YYNGEE. CDR3: CASNIGPGQGEKLFF. Here the CDR3 DNA reads TGTGCCAGCAACATTGGACCGGGACAGGGGGAAAAACTGTTTTTT.

The V gene is TRBV18, the J gene TRBJ1-1, with 8 bases aligning to TRBD1. Germline CDR1 is KGHSH and CDR2 is LQKENI. V lost 3 bases and J lost 6; bases outside the gene matches: 6. This CDR3 contains 14 residues. CDR3 sequence (DNA): TGTGCCAGCTCACCGCGACAGGGGAGTCCTGAAGCTTTCTTT. It specifies CASSPRQGSPEAFF.

This clone was detected only a few times. DNA for the CDR3: TGCGCCAGCAGCCAAGAGGGGAGGGGTACCGAGCAGTACTTC. Amino acid sequence: CASSQEGRGTEQYF. The J gene is TRBJ2-7, the V gene TRBV4-1, with 7 bases fitting TRBD2. The CDR3 has 14 residues. Unmatched junction bases numbered 5, after V lost 0 bases and J lost 6 bases. CDR1 and CDR2 (germline): MGHRA, YSYEKL.

J is TRBJ1-1 and V is TRBV5-1, with 9 nucleotides matching TRBD1. Germline V lookup: CDR1 SGHRS, CDR2 YFSETQ. The CDR3 sequence is 14 residues long. Trimming cost V 4 bases and J 4 bases; bases outside gene matches: 5. CDR3 sequence reads: CASSQGTGSTEAFF. The DNA of the CDR3 is TGCGCCAGCAGCCAGGGGACAGGGAGCACTGAAGCTTTCTTT.

The chain uses TRBV2 and TRBJ1-4, with a tentative D call TRBD1 (5 bases). The CDR3 sequence is 16 residues long. V lost 6 bases and J 3 bases, leaving 17 bases between the germline ends. Germline CDR1 and CDR2: SNHLY and FYNNEI. CDR3 in DNA: TGTGCCAGCAGCCGGTGGGGGGGGGAGCCTAATGAAAAACTGTTTTTT. It translates to CASSRWGGEPNEKLFF.

Here the CDR3 DNA reads TGTGCCAGCAGCACGACTAGCGGGGCTGGCGGGGAGCTGTTTTTT. Its protein is CASSTTSGAGGELFF. The rearrangement links TRBV9 to TRBJ2-2, with 11 nucleotides matching TRBD2. V lost 4 bases to trimming and J lost 7 bases; unmatched junction nucleotides: 6. This CDR3 is 15 amino acids long. Germline V gene sequence: CDR1 SGDLS, CDR2 YYNGEE.

This clone was found once. The genes are TRBV28 and TRBJ2-7; 9 bases agree with TRBD1. Germline CDR1 reads MDHEN; CDR2 reads SYDVKM. There are 16 residues in the CDR3. V was clipped by 3 bases and J by 3 bases; unmatched bases: 9. The CDR3 reads CASSFPPGQGIYEQYF. DNA for the CDR3: TGTGCCAGCAGTTTCCCGCCGGGACAGGGCATCTACGAGCAGTACTTC.

The chain employs TRBV9 and TRBJ2-1; D might be TRBD2 (5 bases). The CDR3 loop spans 14 amino acids. Trimming removed 6 bases from V and 4 bases from J, with 14 bases in between. Germline CDR1 SGDLS, CDR2 YYNGEE. This chain's CDR3 is CASTRRETYNEQFF. CDR3 bases: TGTGCCAGCACCAGACGGGAAACGTACAATGAGCAGTTCTTC. Full variable domain (missing parts from reference TRBV9 and TRBJ2-1): DSGVTQTPKHLITATGQRVTLRCSPRSGDLSVYWYQQSLDQGLQFLIQYYNGEERAKGNILERFSAQQFPDLHSELNLSSLELGDSALYFCASTRRETYNEQFFGPGTRLTVL.

The V and J genes are TRBV7-2 and TRBJ2-7, with D perhaps TRBD2 (5 bases). V lost 3 bases to trimming and J lost 5 bases, with 11 bases between them. Per the germline V gene, CDR1 is SGHTA and CDR2 is FQGNSA. This CDR3 has 13 amino acids. The CDR3, as DNA: TGTGCCAGCAGCTTTTGGAGGACCAACGAGCAGTACTTC. Translation gives CASSFWRTNEQYF. Full variable domain (remainder filled in from reference TRBV7-2 and TRBJ2-7): GAGVSQSPSNKVTEKGKDVELRCDPISGHTALYWYRQSLGQGLEFLIYFQGNSAPDKSGLPSDRFSAERTGGSVSTLTIQRTQQEDSAVYLCASSFWRTNEQYFGPGTRLTVT.

The CDR3 coding sequence is TGTGCCAGCAAGGTGGGGACTAGCGGGATTGTTCGGGGCGAGCAGTACTTC. Protein sequence: CASKVGTSGIVRGEQYF. The chain combines TRBV28 with TRBJ2-7; TRBD2 aligns across 13 bases. The germline CDR1 and CDR2 sequences are MDHEN and SYDVKM. J gave up 6 bases and V 7 bases, and 15 bases lay outside the gene matches. This CDR3 comprises 17 residues.

The chain carries TRBV7-6 and TRBJ2-5; 8 bases line up with TRBD1. The CDR3 totals 15 residues. Per the germline V gene, CDR1 is SGHVS and CDR2 is FNYEAQ. V shed 4 bases and J 2 bases; nucleotides not matched to a gene: 6. CDR3 sequence: CASSSNTGGQETQYF. DNA of the CDR3: TGTGCCAGCAGCTCCAATACAGGGGGGCAAGAGACCCAGTACTTC.

This clone was recorded only once. J is TRBJ1-4 and V is TRBV7-6, with 9 bases lining up with TRBD1. The CDR3 is 15 amino acids. The ends lost 1 base at V and 7 bases at J; junction bases unmatched: 4. Germline assignment: CDR1 SGHVS and CDR2 FNYEAQ. The DNA for the CDR3 is TGTGCCAGCAGCTTAGGGGGACAGGGTAGTGAAAAACTGTTTTTT. It specifies CASSLGGQGSEKLFF. Full variable domain (missing parts from reference TRBV7-6 and TRBJ1-4): GAGVSQSPRYKVTKRGQDVALRCDPISGHVSLYWYRQALGQGPEFLTYFNYEAQQDKSGLPNDRFSAERPEGSISTLTIQRTEQRDSAMYRCASSLGGQGSEKLFFGSGTQLSVL.